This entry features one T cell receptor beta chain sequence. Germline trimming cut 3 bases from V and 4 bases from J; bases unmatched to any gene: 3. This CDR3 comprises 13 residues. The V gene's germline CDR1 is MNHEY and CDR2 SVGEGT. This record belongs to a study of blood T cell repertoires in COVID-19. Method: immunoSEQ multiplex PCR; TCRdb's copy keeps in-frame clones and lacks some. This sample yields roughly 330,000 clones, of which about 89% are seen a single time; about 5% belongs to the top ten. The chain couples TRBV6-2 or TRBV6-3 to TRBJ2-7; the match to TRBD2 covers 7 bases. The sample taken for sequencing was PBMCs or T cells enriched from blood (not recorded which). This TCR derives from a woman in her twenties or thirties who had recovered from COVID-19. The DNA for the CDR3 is TGTGCCAGCAGTTATTGGGAGGGTTACGAGCAGTACTTC. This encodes CASSYWEGYEQYF.